This entry features one TCR beta chain sequence. As originally analysed: How many nucleated cells were present was estimated from reference gene primer amplification. Repertoires were generated with immunoSEQ multiplex PCR, while TCRdb's copy carries only in-frame clones and drops some. That table gives V, J and clone size, and the DNA gave D and trimming. The table lists around 200,000 clones, approximately 82% of them singletons, with 8.2% in the top ten. This sample is part of a study of blood T cell repertoires in COVID-19. Study at large: Samples came from the United States, Italy and Spain, spanning acute and convalescent COVID-19.

The sample was peripheral blood. The origin of this receptor is a woman aged 45-65 years with acute or convalescent COVID-19.

The CDR3 reads CALEGSAKNIQYF. The CDR3 nucleotides are TGTGCCCTGGAGGGGTCGGCCAAAAACATTCAGTACTTC. This chain uses TRBV30 with TRBJ2-4; D possibly corresponds to TRBD2 (6 bases). Germline loops: CDR1 GTSNPN, CDR2 SVGIG (reference sequence). V was shortened by 8 bases and J by 1 base, with 12 bases between the two germline ends. CDR3 length: 13 residues.